This entry is about one TCR beta chain. The antigen is undetermined. The repertoire was sequenced with immunoSEQ multiplex PCR; TCRdb's copy has only in-frame clones and lacks some. The sample consists of about 84,000 clones, approximately 83% of them appearing once. The CDR3 covers 15 residues. Trimming left V 1 base short and J 8 bases short, with 17 bases between. Per germline, CDR1 LGHNA and CDR2 YSLEER. During the collection period, no donor immune events like infections were recorded. The data stem from a study of identifying expanded T cells in peripheral blood. The study, taken as a whole, reports: Variance in clone template counts between approximately two-week samples significantly increased with total template count across all healthy donors. Differentially abundant clones: about 1.1 between replicates, 15 to 17 at roughly 15 days, approximately 19 at four.

V usage is TRBV4-3 and J usage is TRBJ1-2; TRBD1 might be the D (6 bases). This TCR was sampled from a person aged 18-69 years in good health. Input material: blood. The CDR3 DNA sequence: TGCGCCAGCAGCCAAGCTAGGGGGGCTTATGACGGCTACACCTTC. It codes for CASSQARGAYDGYTF.